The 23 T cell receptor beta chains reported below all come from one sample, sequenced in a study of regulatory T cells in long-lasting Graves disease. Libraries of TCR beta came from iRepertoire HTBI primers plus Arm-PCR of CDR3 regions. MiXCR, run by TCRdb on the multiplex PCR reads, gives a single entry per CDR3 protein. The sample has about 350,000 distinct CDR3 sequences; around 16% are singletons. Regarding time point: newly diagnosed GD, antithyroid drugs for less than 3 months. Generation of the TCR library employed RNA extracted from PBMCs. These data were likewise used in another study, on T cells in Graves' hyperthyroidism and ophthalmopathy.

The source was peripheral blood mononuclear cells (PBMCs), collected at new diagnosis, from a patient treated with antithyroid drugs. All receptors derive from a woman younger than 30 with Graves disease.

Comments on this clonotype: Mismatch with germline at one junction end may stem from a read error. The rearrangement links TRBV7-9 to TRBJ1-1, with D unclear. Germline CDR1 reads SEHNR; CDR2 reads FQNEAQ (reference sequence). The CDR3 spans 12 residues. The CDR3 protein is CPRGQNGTEAFF. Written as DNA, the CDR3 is TGTCCCAGAGGGCAAAATGGCACTGAAGCTTTCTTT.

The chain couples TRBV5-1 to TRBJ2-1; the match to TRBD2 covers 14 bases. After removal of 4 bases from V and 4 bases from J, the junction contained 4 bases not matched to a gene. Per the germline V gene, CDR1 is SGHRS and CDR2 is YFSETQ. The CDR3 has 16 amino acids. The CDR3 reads CASSRLAGGGYNEQFF. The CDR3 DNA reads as TGCGCCAGCAGCCGACTAGCGGGGGGGGGTTACAATGAGCAGTTCTTC.

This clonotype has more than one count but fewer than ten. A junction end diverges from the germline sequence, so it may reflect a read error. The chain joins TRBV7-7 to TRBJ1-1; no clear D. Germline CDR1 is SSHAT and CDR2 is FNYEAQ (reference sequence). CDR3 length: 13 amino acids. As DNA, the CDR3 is TGTGCTAGCAGCTTAGCGCTCGGATCTGAAGCTTTCTTT. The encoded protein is CASSLALGSEAFF.

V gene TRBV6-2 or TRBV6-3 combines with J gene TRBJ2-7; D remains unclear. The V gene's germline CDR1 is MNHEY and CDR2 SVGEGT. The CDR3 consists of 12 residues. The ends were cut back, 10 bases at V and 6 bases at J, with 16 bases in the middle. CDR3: CATAATTAEQYF. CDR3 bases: TGTGCCACGGCCGCGACGACGGCCGAGCAGTACTTC.

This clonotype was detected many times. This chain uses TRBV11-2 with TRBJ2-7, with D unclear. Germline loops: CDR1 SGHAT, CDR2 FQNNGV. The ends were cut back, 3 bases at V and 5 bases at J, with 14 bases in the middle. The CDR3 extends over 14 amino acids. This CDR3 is CASSFSLPFDEQYF. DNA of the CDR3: TGTGCCAGCAGCTTTTCCCTACCCTTCGACGAGCAGTACTTC.

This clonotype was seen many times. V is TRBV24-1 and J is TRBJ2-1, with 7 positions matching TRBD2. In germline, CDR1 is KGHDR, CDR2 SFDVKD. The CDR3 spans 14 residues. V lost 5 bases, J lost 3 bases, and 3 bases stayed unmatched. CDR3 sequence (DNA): TGTGCCACCAGTGTAACGGGGGGCTACAATGAGCAGTTCTTC. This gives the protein CATSVTGGYNEQFF.

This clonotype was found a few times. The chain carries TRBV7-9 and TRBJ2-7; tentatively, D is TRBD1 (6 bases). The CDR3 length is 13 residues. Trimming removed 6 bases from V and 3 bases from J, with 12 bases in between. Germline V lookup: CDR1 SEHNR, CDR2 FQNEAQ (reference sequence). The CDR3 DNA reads TGTGCCAGCAGGCCACAGGGTCTCTACGAGCAGTACTTC. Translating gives CASRPQGLYEQYF. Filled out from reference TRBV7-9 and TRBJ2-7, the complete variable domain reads DTGVSQNPRHKITKRGQNVTFRCDPISEHNRLYWYRQTLGQGPEFLTYFQNEAQLEKSRLLSDRFSAERPKGSFSTLEIQRTEQGDSAMYLCASRPQGLYEQYFGPGTRLTVT.

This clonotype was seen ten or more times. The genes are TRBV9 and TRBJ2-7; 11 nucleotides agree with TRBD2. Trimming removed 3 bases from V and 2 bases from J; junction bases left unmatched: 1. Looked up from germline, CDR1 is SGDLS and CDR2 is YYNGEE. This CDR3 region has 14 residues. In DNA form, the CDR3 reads TGTGCCAGCAGCGAGACTAGCGGGACCTACGAGCAGTACTTC. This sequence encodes CASSETSGTYEQYF.

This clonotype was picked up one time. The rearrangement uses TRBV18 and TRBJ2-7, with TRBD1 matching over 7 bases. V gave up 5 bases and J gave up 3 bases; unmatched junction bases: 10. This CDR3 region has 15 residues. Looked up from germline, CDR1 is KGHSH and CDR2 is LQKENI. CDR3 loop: CASSVTGTAHYEQYF. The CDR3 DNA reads TGTGCCAGCTCAGTAACCGGGACAGCCCACTACGAGCAGTACTTC.

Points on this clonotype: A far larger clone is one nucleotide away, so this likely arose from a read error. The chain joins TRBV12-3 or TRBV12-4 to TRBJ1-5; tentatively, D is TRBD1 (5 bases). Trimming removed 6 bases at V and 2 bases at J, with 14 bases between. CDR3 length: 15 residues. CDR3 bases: TGTGCCAGCAGCCGGTCAGGGTTGGGCAATCAGCCCCAGCATTTT. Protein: CASSRSGLGNQPQHF.

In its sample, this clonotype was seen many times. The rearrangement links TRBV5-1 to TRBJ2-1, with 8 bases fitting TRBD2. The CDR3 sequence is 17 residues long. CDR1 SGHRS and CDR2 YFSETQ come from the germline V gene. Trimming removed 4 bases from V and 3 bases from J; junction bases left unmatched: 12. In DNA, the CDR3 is TGCGCCAGCAGCCGCGAAGGTACTAGCGGATTCTACAATGAGCAGTTCTTC. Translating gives CASSREGTSGFYNEQFF.

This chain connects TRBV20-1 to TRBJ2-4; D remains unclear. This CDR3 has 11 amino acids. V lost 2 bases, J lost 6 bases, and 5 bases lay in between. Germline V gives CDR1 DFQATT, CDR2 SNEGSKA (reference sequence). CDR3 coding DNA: TGCAGTGCTAGAACGGGAAACATTCAGTACTTC. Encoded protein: CSARTGNIQYF.

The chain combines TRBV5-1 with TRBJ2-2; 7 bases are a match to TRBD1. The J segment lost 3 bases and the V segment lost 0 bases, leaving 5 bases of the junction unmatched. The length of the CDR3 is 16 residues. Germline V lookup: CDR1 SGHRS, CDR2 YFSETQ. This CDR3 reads CASSLGRDRYTGELFF. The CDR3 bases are TGCGCCAGCAGCTTGGGACGGGACAGATACACCGGGGAGCTGTTTTTT.

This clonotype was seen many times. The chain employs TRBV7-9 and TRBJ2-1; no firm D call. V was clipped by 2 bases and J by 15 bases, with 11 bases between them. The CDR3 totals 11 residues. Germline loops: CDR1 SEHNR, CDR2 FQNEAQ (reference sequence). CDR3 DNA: TGTGCCAGCAGCTTAAAACCCGGCCCGTTCTTC. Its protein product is CASSLKPGPFF. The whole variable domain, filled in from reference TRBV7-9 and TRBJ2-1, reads DTGVSQNPRHKITKRGQNVTFRCDPISEHNRLYWYRQTLGQGPEFLTYFQNEAQLEKSRLLSDRFSAERPKGSFSTLEIQRTEQGDSAMYLCASSLKPGPFFGPGTRLTVL.

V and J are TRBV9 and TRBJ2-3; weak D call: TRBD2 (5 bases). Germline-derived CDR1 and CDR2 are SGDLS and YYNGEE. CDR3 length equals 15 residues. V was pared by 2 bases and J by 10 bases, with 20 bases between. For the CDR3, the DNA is TGTGCCAGCAGCGTTCGGTATGATTCTAGCTTTGCGCAGTATTTT. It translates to CASSVRYDSSFAQYF.

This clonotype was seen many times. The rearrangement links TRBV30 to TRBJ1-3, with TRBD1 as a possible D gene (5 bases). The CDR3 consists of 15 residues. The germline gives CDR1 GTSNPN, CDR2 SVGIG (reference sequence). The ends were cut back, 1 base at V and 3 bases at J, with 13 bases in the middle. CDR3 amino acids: CAWSGMGLGGNTIYF. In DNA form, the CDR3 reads TGTGCCTGGAGTGGGATGGGACTTGGTGGAAACACCATATATTTT.

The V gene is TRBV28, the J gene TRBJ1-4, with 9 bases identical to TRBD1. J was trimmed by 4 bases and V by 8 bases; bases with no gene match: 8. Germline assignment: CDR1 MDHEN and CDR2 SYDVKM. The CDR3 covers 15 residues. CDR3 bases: TGTGCCAGCGGGGGGACAGGGTCGATTAATGAAAAACTGTTTTTT. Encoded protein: CASGGTGSINEKLFF.

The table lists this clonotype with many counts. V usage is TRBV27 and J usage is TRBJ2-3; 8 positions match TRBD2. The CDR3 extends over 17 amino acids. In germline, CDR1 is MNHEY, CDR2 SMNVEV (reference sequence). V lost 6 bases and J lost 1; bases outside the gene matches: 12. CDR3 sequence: CASSQKTSASGTDTQYF. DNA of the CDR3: TGTGCCAGCAGCCAAAAGACTAGCGCGAGTGGCACAGATACGCAGTATTTT.

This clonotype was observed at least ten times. In nucleotides, the CDR3 is TGTGCCAGCACCCTCGATGTCATGAACACTGAAGCTTTCTTT. It translates to CASTLDVMNTEAFF. The chain joins TRBV6-1 to TRBJ1-1; no reliable D call. The CDR3 spans 14 residues. V was shortened by 7 bases and J by 0 bases, with 12 bases between the two germline ends. CDR1 is MNHNS, CDR2 SASEGT, per germline.

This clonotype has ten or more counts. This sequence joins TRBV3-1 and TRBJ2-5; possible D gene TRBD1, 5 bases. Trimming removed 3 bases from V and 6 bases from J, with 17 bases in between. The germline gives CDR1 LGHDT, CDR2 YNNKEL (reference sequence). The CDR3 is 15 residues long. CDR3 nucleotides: TGTGCCAGCAGCCACCAGGGATTGGAACGGAAGACCCAGTACTTC. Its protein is CASSHQGLERKTQYF.

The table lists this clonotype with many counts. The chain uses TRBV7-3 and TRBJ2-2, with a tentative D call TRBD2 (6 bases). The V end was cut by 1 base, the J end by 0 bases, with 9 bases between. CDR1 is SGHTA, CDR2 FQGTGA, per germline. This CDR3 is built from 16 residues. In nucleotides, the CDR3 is TGTGCCAGCAGCTTAAGCGGCGGGACGAACACCGGGGAGCTGTTTTTT. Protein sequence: CASSLSGGTNTGELFF. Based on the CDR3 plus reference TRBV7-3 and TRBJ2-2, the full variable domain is GAGVSQTPSNKVTEKGKYVELRCDPISGHTALYWYRQSLGQGPEFLIYFQGTGAADDSGLPNDRFFAVRPEGSVSTLKIQRTERGDSAVYLCASSLSGGTNTGELFFGEGSRLTVL.

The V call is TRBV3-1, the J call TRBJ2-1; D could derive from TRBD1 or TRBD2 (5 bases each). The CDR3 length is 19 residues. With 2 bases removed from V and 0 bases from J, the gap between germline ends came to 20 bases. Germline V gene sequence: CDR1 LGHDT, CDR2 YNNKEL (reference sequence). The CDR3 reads CASSQRWVRDEGSYNEQFF. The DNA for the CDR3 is TGTGCCAGCAGCCAACGATGGGTGAGGGACGAGGGCTCCTACAATGAGCAGTTCTTC.

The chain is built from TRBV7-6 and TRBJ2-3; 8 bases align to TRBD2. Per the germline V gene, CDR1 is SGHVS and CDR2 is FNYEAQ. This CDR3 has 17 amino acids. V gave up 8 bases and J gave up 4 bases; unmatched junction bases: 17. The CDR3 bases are TGTGCCAGCTCAACTTCGCATGGCGGGAGGTGGGCAGATACGCAGTATTTT. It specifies CASSTSHGGRWADTQYF.